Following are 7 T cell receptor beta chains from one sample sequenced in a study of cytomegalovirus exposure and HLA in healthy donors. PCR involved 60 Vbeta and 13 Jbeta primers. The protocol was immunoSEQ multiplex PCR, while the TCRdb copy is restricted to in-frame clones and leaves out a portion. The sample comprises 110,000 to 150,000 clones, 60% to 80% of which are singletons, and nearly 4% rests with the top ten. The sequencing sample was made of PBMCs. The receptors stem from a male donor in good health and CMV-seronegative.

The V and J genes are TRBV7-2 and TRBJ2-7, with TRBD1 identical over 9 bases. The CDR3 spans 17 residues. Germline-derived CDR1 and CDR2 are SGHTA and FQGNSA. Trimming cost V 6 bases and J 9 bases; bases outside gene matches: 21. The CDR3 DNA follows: TGTGCCAGCAGTGGACAGGGGCCTTCTGCCCCTGGTGATGGGCAGTACTTC. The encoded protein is CASSGQGPSAPGDGQYF. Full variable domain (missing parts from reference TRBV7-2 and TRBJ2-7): GAGVSQSPSNKVTEKGKDVELRCDPISGHTALYWYRQSLGQGLEFLIYFQGNSAPDKSGLPSDRFSAERTGGSVSTLTIQRTQQEDSAVYLCASSGQGPSAPGDGQYFGPGTRLTVT.

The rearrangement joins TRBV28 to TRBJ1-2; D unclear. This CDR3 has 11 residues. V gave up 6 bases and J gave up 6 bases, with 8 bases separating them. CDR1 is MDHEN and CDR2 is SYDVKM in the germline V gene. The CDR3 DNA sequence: TGTGCCAGCAGATTAGGGCATGGCTACACCTTC. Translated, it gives CASRLGHGYTF.

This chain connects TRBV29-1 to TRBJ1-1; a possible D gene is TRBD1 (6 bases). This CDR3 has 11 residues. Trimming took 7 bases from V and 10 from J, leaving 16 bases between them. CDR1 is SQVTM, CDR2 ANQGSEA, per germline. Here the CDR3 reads CSAGQGTGAFF. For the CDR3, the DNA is TGCAGCGCCGGGCAGGGGACGGGAGCTTTCTTT.

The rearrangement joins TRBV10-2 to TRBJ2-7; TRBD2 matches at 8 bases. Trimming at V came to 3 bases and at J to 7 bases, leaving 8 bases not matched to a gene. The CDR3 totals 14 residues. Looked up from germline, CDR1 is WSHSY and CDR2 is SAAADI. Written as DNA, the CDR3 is TGCGCCAGCAGTGATTATAGCGGGGCCGGGGAGCAGTACTTC. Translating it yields CASSDYSGAGEQYF.

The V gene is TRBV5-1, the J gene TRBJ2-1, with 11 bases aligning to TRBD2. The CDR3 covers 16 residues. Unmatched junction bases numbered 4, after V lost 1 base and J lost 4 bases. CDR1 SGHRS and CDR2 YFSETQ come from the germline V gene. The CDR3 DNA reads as TGCGCCAGCAGCTTGTTGGGACTAGCGGCTTACAATGAGCAGTTCTTC. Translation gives CASSLLGLAAYNEQFF.

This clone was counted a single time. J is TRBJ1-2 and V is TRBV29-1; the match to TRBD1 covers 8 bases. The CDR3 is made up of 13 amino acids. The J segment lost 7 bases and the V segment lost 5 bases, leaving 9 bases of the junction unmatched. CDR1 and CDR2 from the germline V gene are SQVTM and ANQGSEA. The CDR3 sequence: CSVPGQVEGGYTF. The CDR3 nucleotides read TGCAGCGTTCCGGGACAGGTGGAGGGTGGCTACACCTTC.

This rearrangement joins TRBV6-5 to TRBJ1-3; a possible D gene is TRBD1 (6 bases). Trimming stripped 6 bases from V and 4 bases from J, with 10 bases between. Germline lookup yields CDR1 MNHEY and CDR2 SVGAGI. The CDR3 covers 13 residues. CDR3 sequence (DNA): TGTGCCAGCAGCTCAGGGGTGGGAAACACCATATATTTT. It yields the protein CASSSGVGNTIYF.